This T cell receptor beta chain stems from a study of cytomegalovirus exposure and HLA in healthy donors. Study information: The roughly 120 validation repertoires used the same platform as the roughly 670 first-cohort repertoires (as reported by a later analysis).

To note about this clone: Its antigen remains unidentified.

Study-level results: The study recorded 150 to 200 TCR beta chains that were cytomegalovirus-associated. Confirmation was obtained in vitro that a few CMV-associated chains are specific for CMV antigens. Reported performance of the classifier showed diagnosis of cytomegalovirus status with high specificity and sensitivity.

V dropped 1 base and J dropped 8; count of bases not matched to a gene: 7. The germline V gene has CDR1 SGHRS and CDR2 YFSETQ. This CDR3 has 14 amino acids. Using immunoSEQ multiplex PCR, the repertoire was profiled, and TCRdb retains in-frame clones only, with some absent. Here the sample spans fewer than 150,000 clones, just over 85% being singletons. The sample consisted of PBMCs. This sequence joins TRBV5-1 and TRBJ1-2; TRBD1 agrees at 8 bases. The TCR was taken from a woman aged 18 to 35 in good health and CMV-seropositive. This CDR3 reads CASSLLGQGDGYTF. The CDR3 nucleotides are TGCGCCAGCAGCTTGTTAGGACAGGGAGACGGCTACACCTTC.